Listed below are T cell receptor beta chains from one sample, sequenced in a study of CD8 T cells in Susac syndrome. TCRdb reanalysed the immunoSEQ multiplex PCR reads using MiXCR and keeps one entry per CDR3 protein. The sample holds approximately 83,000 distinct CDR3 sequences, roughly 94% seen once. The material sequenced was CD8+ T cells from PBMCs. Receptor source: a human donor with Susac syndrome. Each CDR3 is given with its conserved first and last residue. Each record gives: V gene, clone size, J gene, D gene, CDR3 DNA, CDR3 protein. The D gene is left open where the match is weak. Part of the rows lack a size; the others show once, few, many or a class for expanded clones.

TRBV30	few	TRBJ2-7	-	TGTGCCTGGAGTCTTACTTTCTACGAGCAGTACTTC	CAWSLTFYEQYF
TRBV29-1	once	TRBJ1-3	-	TGCAGCGTCGGGGAGCGATCTGGAAACACCATATATTTT	CSVGERSGNTIYF
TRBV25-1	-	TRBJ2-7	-	TGTGCCAGCAGTGAGCCCCCGGGACAAGAGCAGTACTTC	CASSEPPGQEQYF
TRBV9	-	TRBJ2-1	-	TGTGCCAGCAGCGGGGGTGGGAAATCCTACAATGAGCAGTTCTTC	CASSGGGKSYNEQFF
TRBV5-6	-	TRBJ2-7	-	TGTGCCAGCAGCCGCATACAGGGAGCCCACGAGCAGTACTTC	CASSRIQGAHEQYF
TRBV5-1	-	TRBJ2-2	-	TGCGCCAGCAGCTTAGGGTTCACCGGGGAGCTGTTTTTT	CASSLGFTGELFF
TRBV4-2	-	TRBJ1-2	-	TGTGCCAGCAGCGAAACTCTGGTTGTTGGCTATGGCTACACCTTC	CASSETLVVGYGYTF
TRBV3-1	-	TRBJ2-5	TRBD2	TGTGCCAGCAGCCACCGCGGGACTAGTTGGCAAGAGACCCAGTACTTC	CASSHRGTSWQETQYF
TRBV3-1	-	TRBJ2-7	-	TGTGCCAGCAGCCAAGAGTGGATTGCCCCCTACGAGCAGTACTTC	CASSQEWIAPYEQYF
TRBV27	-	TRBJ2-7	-	TGTGCCAGCAGTCTTACCCCAACATCCTACGAGCAGTACTTC	CASSLTPTSYEQYF
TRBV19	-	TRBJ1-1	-	TGTGCCAGTAGTATACTAGGGAACACTGAAGCTTTCTTT	CASSILGNTEAFF
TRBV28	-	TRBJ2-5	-	TGTGCCAGCAGTTTCGGTCAAGAGACCCAGTACTTC	CASSFGQETQYF
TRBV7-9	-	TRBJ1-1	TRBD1	TGTGCCGCGGCGGGGACAGGGGGGAACACTGAAGCTTTCTTT	CAAAGTGGNTEAFF
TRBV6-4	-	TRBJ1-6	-	TGTGCCAGCAGTGACTCGGGGGCCGCAGGGACCCTCCACTTT	CASSDSGAAGTLHF
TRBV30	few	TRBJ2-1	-	TGTGCCTGGAGTGTTCTCAATGAGCAGTTCTTC	CAWSVLNEQFF
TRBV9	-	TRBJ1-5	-	TGTGCCAGCAGCGCGGGGGCGGGGAGACAGCCCCAGCATTTT	CASSAGAGRQPQHF
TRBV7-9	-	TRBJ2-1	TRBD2	TGTGCCAGCGAAGCGGGAGATTCCAATGAGCAGTTCTTC	CASEAGDSNEQFF
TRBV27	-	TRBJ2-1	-	TGTGCCAGCAGTCTCCATGGGAATGAGCAGTTCTTC	CASSLHGNEQFF
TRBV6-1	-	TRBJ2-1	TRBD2	TGTGCCAGCAGTGAAACGGGGGGGAATGAGCAGTTCTTC	CASSETGGNEQFF
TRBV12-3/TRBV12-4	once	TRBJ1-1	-	TGTGCCAGCAGTTCGGGTTTCTCCGGCTCTGAAGCTTTCTTT	CASSSGFSGSEAFF
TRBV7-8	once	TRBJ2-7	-	TGTGCCAGCAGCATAACCGGGATCTACGAGCAGTACTTC	CASSITGIYEQYF
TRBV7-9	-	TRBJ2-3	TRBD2	TGTGCCAGCAGCTCCCCACTAGCGCGAGCCACAGATACGCAGTATTTT	CASSSPLARATDTQYF
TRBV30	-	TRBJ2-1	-	TGTGCCTGGAGTGAGGGGGGATCCCGCAATGAGCAGTTCTTC	CAWSEGGSRNEQFF
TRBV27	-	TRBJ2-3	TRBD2	TGTGCCAGCAGTTTCGCGGGAGGAACATATACGCAGTATTTT	CASSFAGGTYTQYF
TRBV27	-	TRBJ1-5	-	TGTGCCAGCAAAGGGGACAACAAGGGCAATCAGCCCCAGCATTTT	CASKGDNKGNQPQHF
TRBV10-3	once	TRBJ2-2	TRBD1	TGTGCCATCAGCCGGGACAGGGGCGGCGGCGGGGAGCTGTTTTTT	CAISRDRGGGGELFF
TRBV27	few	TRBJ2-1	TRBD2	TGTGCCAGCAGTTTTAGCGGGGCTTACAATGAGCAGTTCTTC	CASSFSGAYNEQFF
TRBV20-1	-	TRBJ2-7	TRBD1	TGCAGTGCTAGAGGAACAGGGGATTCCTACGAGCAGTACTTC	CSARGTGDSYEQYF
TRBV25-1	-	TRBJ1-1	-	TGTGCCAGCAGTGAATATGGCGGATACATGAACACTGAAGCTTTCTTT	CASSEYGGYMNTEAFF
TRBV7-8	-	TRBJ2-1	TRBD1	TGTGCCAGCAGCCCTGGGACAGGTTGGAATGAGCAGTTCTTC	CASSPGTGWNEQFF
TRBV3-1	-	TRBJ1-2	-	TGTGCCAGCAGCCAAGTTAATACAGGGAGATATGGCTACACCTTC	CASSQVNTGRYGYTF
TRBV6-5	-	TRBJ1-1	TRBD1	TGTGCCAGCAGTTACTCAACAGGGGCTGAAGCTTTCTTT	CASSYSTGAEAFF
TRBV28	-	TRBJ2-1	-	TGTGCCAGCATCGGCGGTAGCTCCTACAATGAGCAGTTCTTC	CASIGGSSYNEQFF
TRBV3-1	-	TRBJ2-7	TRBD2	TGTGCCAGCAGCCAAGAAAGGCAAGGACTAGCGAGATCCTACGAGCAGTACTTC	CASSQERQGLARSYEQYF
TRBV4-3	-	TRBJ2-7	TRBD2	TGCGCCAGCAGCCAAGGACTAGCGGACTCCTACGAGCAGTACTTC	CASSQGLADSYEQYF
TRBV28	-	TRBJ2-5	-	TGTGCCAGCACCACCCGGGACGGCCCCAGGGAGACCCAGTACTTC	CASTTRDGPRETQYF
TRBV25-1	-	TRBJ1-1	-	TGTGCCAGCAGTTTGTCGGATGGGGCTTTCTTT	CASSLSDGAFF
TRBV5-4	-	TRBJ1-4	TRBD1	TGTGCCAGCAGCTCGGACAGGGGGCAGGATAATGAAAAACTGTTTTTT	CASSSDRGQDNEKLFF
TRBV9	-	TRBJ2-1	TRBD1	TGTGCCAGCAGCCCTATCGGGGACAGGGAGGACTATGAGCAGTTCTTC	CASSPIGDREDYEQFF
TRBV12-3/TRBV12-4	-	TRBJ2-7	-	TGTGCCAGCAGTCTCACTGGCGCCGACGAGCAGTACTTC	CASSLTGADEQYF
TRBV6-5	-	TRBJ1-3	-	TGTGCCAGCAGTTACGGCCCCAGAGACCTCTCTGGAAACACCATATATTTT	CASSYGPRDLSGNTIYF